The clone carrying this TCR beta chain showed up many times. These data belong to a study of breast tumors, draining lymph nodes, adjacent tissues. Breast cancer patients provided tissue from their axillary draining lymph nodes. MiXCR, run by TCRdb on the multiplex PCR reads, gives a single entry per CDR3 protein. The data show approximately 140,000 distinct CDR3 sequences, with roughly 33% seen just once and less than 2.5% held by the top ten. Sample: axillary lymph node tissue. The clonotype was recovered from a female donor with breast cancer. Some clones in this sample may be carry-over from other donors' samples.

Written as DNA, the CDR3 is TGTGCCAGCAGCCAAGTAAGACGGGGGGGCCATGCCGAGCAGTACGTC. Amino acid sequence: CASSQVRRGGHAEQYV. V gene TRBV14 combines with J gene TRBJ2-7; TRBD2 aligns across 8 bases. The germline V gene has CDR1 SGHDN and CDR2 FVKESK. J lost 6 bases, V lost 1 base, and 11 bases had no gene match. The CDR3 loop spans 16 amino acids.